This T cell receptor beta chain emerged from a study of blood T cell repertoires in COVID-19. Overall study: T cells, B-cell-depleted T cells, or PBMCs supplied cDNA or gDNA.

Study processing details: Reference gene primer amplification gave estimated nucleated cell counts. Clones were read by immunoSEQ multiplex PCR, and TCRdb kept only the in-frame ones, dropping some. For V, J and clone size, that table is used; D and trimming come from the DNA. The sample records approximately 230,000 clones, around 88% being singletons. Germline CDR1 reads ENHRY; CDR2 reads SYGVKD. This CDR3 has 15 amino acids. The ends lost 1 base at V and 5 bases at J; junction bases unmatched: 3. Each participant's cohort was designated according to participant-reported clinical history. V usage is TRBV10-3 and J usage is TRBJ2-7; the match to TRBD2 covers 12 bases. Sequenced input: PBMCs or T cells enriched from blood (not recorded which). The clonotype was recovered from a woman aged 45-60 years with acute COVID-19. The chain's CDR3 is CAISELTSGRNEQYF. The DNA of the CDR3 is TGTGCCATCAGTGAGTTAACTAGCGGGAGGAACGAGCAGTACTTC.